Below are 15 T cell receptor beta chains sequenced from a single sample in a study of beta chain features in type 1 diabetes. All of the isolated RNA was reverse transcribed, so expressed TCRB transcripts were sequenced. Data came from immunoSEQ multiplex PCR; TCRdb stores just in-frame clones and leaves some out. The data show about 220,000 clones, roughly 10% seen once. Sequenced: central memory CD4+ T cells from blood. The receptors stem from a man younger than 35 in good health.

This clone was seen a handful of times. The chain has TRBV7-6 and TRBJ2-5; maybe TRBD1 (6 bases). The ends were cut back, 2 bases at V and 2 bases at J, with 9 bases in the middle. The CDR3 has 14 residues. The V gene's germline CDR1 is SGHVS and CDR2 FNYEAQ. The CDR3 bases are TGTGCCAGCAGCTTATTTCAGGGGCAAGAGACCCAGTACTTC. This encodes CASSLFQGQETQYF.

This clone has more than one count but fewer than ten. V usage is TRBV30 and J usage is TRBJ2-2; D is unclear. Trimming left V 0 bases short and J 6 bases short, with 14 bases between. This CDR3 is 15 amino acids long. Germline V gene sequence: CDR1 GTSNPN, CDR2 SVGIG (reference sequence). This chain's CDR3 is CAWSVITFGAGELFF. CDR3 bases: TGTGCCTGGAGTGTAATAACATTTGGCGCCGGGGAGCTGTTTTTT.

This clone has a handful of counts. CDR3 region: CAIGLLAGEMETQYF. The CDR3 DNA reads as TGTGCCATAGGGTTGTTAGCGGGAGAAATGGAGACCCAGTACTTC. This chain uses TRBV10-3 with TRBJ2-5, with 9 nucleotides matching TRBD2. From germline, CDR1 is ENHRY and CDR2 SYGVKD. The CDR3 covers 15 residues. V lost 9 bases to trimming and J lost 5 bases; unmatched junction nucleotides: 13.

This CDR3 reads CASSATSGSYEQYF. The CDR3 DNA reads TGTGCCAGCAGCGCGACTAGCGGCTCCTACGAGCAGTACTTC. This chain joins TRBV7-9 and TRBJ2-7, with TRBD2 matching over 9 bases. The germline gives CDR1 SEHNR, CDR2 FQNEAQ (reference sequence). The CDR3 sequence is 14 residues long. J gave up 0 bases and V 5 bases, and 2 bases lay outside the gene matches.

This clone has just a few counts. The chain links TRBV29-1 to TRBJ2-7, with TRBD1 identical over 9 bases. Germline CDR1 reads SQVTM; CDR2 reads ANQGSEA. Trimming at V came to 0 bases and at J to 6 bases, leaving 12 bases not matched to a gene. The CDR3 runs to 16 residues. The CDR3 DNA sequence: TGCAGCGTTGAAGATCGACAGGGGGGAATGCGAGGCGAGCAGTACTTC. Translating it yields CSVEDRQGGMRGEQYF.

This clone came up a few times. V usage is TRBV6-6 and J usage is TRBJ1-4, with TRBD1 identical over 7 bases. Germline V gene data show CDR1 as MNHNY and CDR2 as SVGAGI (reference sequence). The trim removed 5 bases at V and 6 bases at J, leaving 9 bases unmatched. The CDR3 spans 15 residues. The CDR3 here is CASSPNRGSDEKLFF. In nucleotides, the CDR3 is TGTGCCAGCAGTCCAAACAGGGGCTCGGATGAAAAACTGTTTTTT.

This clone was seen a few times. CDR3 DNA sequence: TGCGCCAGCAGCTTGGCAGTGGGGACAGTTGAAGCTTTCTTT. Translated, it gives CASSLAVGTVEAFF. This chain links TRBV5-1 with TRBJ1-1, with TRBD1 identical over 7 bases. J gave up 7 bases and V 0 bases, and 6 bases lay outside the gene matches. Germline V gene lookup returns CDR1 SGHRS and CDR2 YFSETQ. The length of the CDR3 is 14 residues. The full variable domain, completed using reference TRBV5-1 and TRBJ1-1, is KAGVTQTPRYLIKTRGQQVTLSCSPISGHRSVSWYQQTPGQGLQFLFEYFSETQRNKGNFPGRFSGRQFSNSRSEMNVSTLELGDSALYLCASSLAVGTVEAFFGQGTRLTVV.

This chain links TRBV11-2 with TRBJ2-1; 7 nucleotides match TRBD2. The CDR3 covers 15 residues. The V gene's germline CDR1 is SGHAT and CDR2 FQNNGV. V lost 5 bases, J lost 9 bases, and 13 bases stayed unmatched. CDR3 sequence: CASSPQRRGGGEQFF. CDR3 coding DNA: TGTGCCAGCAGCCCCCAAAGGCGCGGGGGTGGTGAGCAGTTCTTC.

The chain carries TRBV7-8 and TRBJ2-2, with TRBD1 identical over 11 bases. The germline CDR1 and CDR2 sequences are SGHVS and FQNEAQ. This CDR3 spans 17 amino acids. Trimming removed 5 bases from V and 7 bases from J; junction bases left unmatched: 12. CDR3 amino acids: CASSPGRTGGVDGELFF. DNA of the CDR3: TGTGCCAGCAGCCCCGGCCGGACAGGGGGCGTCGACGGGGAGCTGTTTTTT.

The V call is TRBV4-2, the J call TRBJ2-3; D possibly matches TRBD1 or TRBD2 (5 bases each). Germline V gives CDR1 LGHNA, CDR2 YNFKEQ. Between the trimmed V and J ends, which lost 4 bases and 1 base, there was a span of 15 bases. The CDR3 runs 16 residues. This CDR3 is CASSPDGTRGTDTQYF. The CDR3 DNA is TGTGCCAGCAGCCCTGACGGGACGAGAGGCACAGATACGCAGTATTTT.

The V and J genes are TRBV29-1 and TRBJ1-3, with a weak D call TRBD1 (6 bases). V lost 6 bases and J lost 1, with 16 bases in between. Germline lookup yields CDR1 SQVTM and CDR2 ANQGSEA. CDR3 length: 15 residues. The chain's CDR3 is CSVSTGFYSGNTIYF. The CDR3 bases are TGCAGCGTCTCGACAGGCTTCTATTCTGGAAACACCATATATTTT.

This chain links TRBV7-9 with TRBJ2-7; D is perhaps TRBD2 (6 bases). Germline V CDR1 and CDR2: SEHNR, FQNEAQ (reference sequence). The CDR3 sequence is 15 residues long. V was pared by 4 bases and J by 1 base, with 14 bases between. DNA for the CDR3: TGTGCCAGCAGCTACCCCCGACTAGGGTCCTACGAGCAGTACTTC. It yields the protein CASSYPRLGSYEQYF.

The chain employs TRBV29-1 and TRBJ1-1, with D perhaps TRBD1 (5 bases). The CDR3 runs to 15 residues. V lost 5 bases and J lost 0, with 16 bases in between. The germline V gene encodes CDR1 SQVTM and CDR2 ANQGSEA. CDR3 loop: CSVSGGLAMNTEAFF. The CDR3 DNA follows: TGCAGCGTTTCCGGGGGATTGGCCATGAACACTGAAGCTTTCTTT.

This chain uses TRBV5-1 with TRBJ2-1; TRBD2 is a possible D gene (6 bases). The CDR3 has 15 amino acids. V was cut by 0 bases and J by 4 bases, with 11 bases left in between. The germline CDR1 and CDR2 sequences are SGHRS and YFSETQ. The CDR3 nucleotides are TGCGCCAGCAGCTTGGTGGTAGCGGCATACAATGAGCAGTTCTTC. Translating it yields CASSLVVAAYNEQFF.

This clone was picked up a small number of times. The genes are TRBV2 and TRBJ2-6, with no clear D. V lost 2 bases, J lost 0 bases, and 11 bases lay in between. The CDR3 is 17 residues long. Germline V gene data show CDR1 as SNHLY and CDR2 as FYNNEI. CDR3 residues: CASSEFGSFSGANVLTF. As DNA, the CDR3 is TGTGCCAGCAGTGAATTCGGATCGTTCTCTGGGGCCAACGTCCTGACTTTC.